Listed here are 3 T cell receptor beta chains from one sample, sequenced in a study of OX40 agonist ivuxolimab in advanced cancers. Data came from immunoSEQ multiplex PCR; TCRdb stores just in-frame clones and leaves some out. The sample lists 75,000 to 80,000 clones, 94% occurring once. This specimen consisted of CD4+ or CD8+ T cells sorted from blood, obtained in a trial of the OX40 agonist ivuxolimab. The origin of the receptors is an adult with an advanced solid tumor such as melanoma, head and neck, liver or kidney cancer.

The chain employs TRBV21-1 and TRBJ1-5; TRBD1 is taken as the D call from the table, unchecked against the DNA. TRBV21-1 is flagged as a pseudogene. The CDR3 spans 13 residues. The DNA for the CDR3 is TGTGCCAGCGACACTTGGAGCAATCAGCCCCAGCATTTT. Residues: CASDTWSNQPQHF.

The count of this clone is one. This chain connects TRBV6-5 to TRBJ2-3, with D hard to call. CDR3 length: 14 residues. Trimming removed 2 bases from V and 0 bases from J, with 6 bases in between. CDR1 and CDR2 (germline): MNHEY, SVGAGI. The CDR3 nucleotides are TGTGCCAGCAGTTACAGAACGAGCACAGATACGCAGTATTTT. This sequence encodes CASSYRTSTDTQYF.

The CDR3 DNA sequence: TGTGCCAGCAGCGGGCCCCCCCTCCGAACTAATGAAAAACTGTTTTTT. Translation gives CASSGPPLRTNEKLFF. The chain carries TRBV9 and TRBJ1-4; D not resolved. The CDR3 runs to 16 residues. V gave up 3 bases and J gave up 1 base, with 13 bases separating them. Germline V CDR1 and CDR2: SGDLS, YYNGEE.